These 16 T cell receptor beta chains share one sample of origin, sequenced in a study of T cell responses to AZD1222 COVID-19 vaccine. Profiled with immunoSEQ multiplex PCR; TCRdb holds only in-frame clones, not every one. The sample contains fewer than 85,000 clones, roughly 85% of which appear only once. The input for sequencing was peripheral blood, taken 28 days after the second AZD1222 dose. The source of these receptors is an adult who received the AZD1222 COVID-19 vaccine.

This clone was seen a single time. V and J are TRBV5-6 and TRBJ2-3; a weak D match, TRBD1 (6 bases). V dropped 1 base and J dropped 3 bases, with 18 bases sitting between them. CDR1 is SGHDT, CDR2 YYEEEE, per germline. The CDR3 covers 17 residues. Written as DNA, the CDR3 is TGTGCCAGCAGCTTGTACAGGGCGCACATGAAAACAGATACGCAGTATTTT. Translating it yields CASSLYRAHMKTDTQYF. The variable domain in full, completed from reference TRBV5-6 and TRBJ2-3, reads DAGVTQSPTHLIKTRGQQVTLRCSPKSGHDTVSWYQQALGQGPQFIFQYYEEEERQRGNFPDRFSGHQFPNYSSELNVNALLLGDSALYLCASSLYRAHMKTDTQYFGPGTRLTVL.

This clone was recorded only once. The V call is TRBV5-1, the J call TRBJ2-3; 7 bases map to TRBD2. Germline V lookup: CDR1 SGHRS, CDR2 YFSETQ. Trimming cost V 1 base and J 3 bases; bases outside gene matches: 8. CDR3 length: 16 amino acids. CDR3 bases: TGCGCCAGCAGCTTGCAGCGGGAATGGACAACAGATACGCAGTATTTT. Protein product: CASSLQREWTTDTQYF.

The chain carries TRBV6-5 and TRBJ2-2; 7 nucleotides line up with TRBD2. Germline CDR1 and CDR2: MNHEY and SVGAGI. This CDR3 is 14 amino acids long. V lost 6 bases and J lost 1; bases outside the gene matches: 2. DNA for the CDR3: TGTGCCAGCAGGGCTAGCGGGAACACCGGGGAGCTGTTTTTT. Protein: CASRASGNTGELFF.

This chain joins TRBV9 and TRBJ2-2; 9 bases are a match to TRBD2. After removal of 0 bases from V and 5 bases from J, the junction contained 5 bases not matched to a gene. From germline, CDR1 is SGDLS and CDR2 YYNGEE. The CDR3 spans 16 residues. This chain's CDR3 is CASSVVGLAPTGELFF. The CDR3 bases are TGTGCCAGCAGCGTAGTAGGACTAGCGCCAACCGGGGAGCTGTTTTTT.

The V gene is TRBV5-8, the J gene TRBJ2-1, with 7 bases lining up with TRBD2. With V trimmed by 6 bases and J by 4 bases, 4 bases remained unmatched. Germline V gives CDR1 SGHTS, CDR2 YDEGEE. This CDR3 spans 13 amino acids. The CDR3 region has the DNA TGTGCCAGCACCCCTAGCGGATACAATGAGCAGTTCTTC. It encodes CASTPSGYNEQFF.

The V call is TRBV18, the J call TRBJ1-3; D is perhaps TRBD1 (5 bases). This CDR3 comprises 16 residues. Trimming cost V 2 bases and J 4 bases, with 15 bases left between them. Per germline, CDR1 KGHSH and CDR2 LQKENI. DNA of the CDR3: TGTGCCAGCTCACCAGGGGGTCCGGGGTCAGGAAACACCATATATTTT. It yields the protein CASSPGGPGSGNTIYF.

In this sample, this clone turned up once. This chain uses TRBV19 with TRBJ2-7, with 7 bases lining up with TRBD1. V trimming: 3 bases; J trimming: 5 bases; junction bases outside the gene matches: 4. CDR1 is LNHDA and CDR2 is SQIVND in the germline V gene (reference sequence). This CDR3 has 13 amino acids. The CDR3 protein is CASSIFDRDEQYF. The CDR3 DNA is TGTGCCAGTAGTATTTTTGACAGGGACGAGCAGTACTTC. The full variable domain, completed using reference TRBV19 and TRBJ2-7, is DGGITQSPKYLFRKEGQNVTLSCEQNLNHDAMYWYRQDPGQGLRLIYYSQIVNDFQKGDIAEGYSVSREKKESFPLTVTSAQKNPTAFYLCASSIFDRDEQYFGPGTRLTVT.

With regard to this clone: Other DNA variants within this sample encode the same CDR3. This chain links TRBV6-5 with TRBJ1-2; a possible D gene is TRBD1 (5 bases). Germline CDR1 is MNHEY and CDR2 is SVGAGI. The CDR3 extends over 15 amino acids. V gave up 8 bases and J gave up 4 bases, with 20 bases separating them. This chain's CDR3 is CASSSILDSSYGYTF. CDR3 sequence (DNA): TGTGCCAGCTCCTCGATCTTAGACAGTTCCTATGGCTACACCTTC.

This clone was seen more than once but under ten times. This chain joins TRBV30 and TRBJ1-5, with D possibly TRBD1 on 5 matching bases. Germline loops: CDR1 GTSNPN, CDR2 SVGIG (reference sequence). The V end lost 1 base, the J end lost 0 bases, and 7 bases lay between the germline ends. The CDR3 is 14 amino acids. CDR3 DNA: TGTGCCTGGAGTGGACAGCTTAGCAATCAGCCCCAGCATTTT. It specifies CAWSGQLSNQPQHF.

The rearrangement uses TRBV5-1 and TRBJ1-2; 9 nucleotides agree with TRBD1. The CDR3 extends over 14 amino acids. Trimming removed 3 bases from V and 8 bases from J; junction bases left unmatched: 8. Germline values: CDR1 SGHRS, CDR2 YFSETQ. CDR3 bases: TGCGCCAGCAGCTCCGGGACAGGGTTCGCGGGCTACACCTTC. It codes for CASSSGTGFAGYTF.

The chain has TRBV2 and TRBJ2-7, with D hard to call. CDR3 length: 12 amino acids. Per germline, CDR1 SNHLY and CDR2 FYNNEI. V lost 6 bases and J 3 bases, leaving 9 bases between the germline ends. In DNA form, the CDR3 reads TGTGCCAGCAGGTGGGCTAGCTACGAGCAGTACTTC. It translates to CASRWASYEQYF.

The CDR3 DNA reads TGTGCCAGCAGTGAAGCGCGGGTGGCACGCTCAACGCAGTATTTT. Amino acids: CASSEARVARSTQYF. The chain links TRBV2 to TRBJ2-3, with D maybe TRBD2 (5 bases). CDR1 is SNHLY, CDR2 FYNNEI, per germline. The CDR3 has 15 amino acids. Deletions cut 0 bases from V and 9 bases from J, with 16 bases between. Based on the CDR3 plus reference TRBV2 and TRBJ2-3, the full variable domain is EPEVTQTPSHQVTQMGQEVILRCVPISNHLYFYWYRQILGQKVEFLVSFYNNEISEKSEIFDDQFSVERPDGSNFTLKIRSTKLEDSAMYFCASSEARVARSTQYFGPGTRLTVL.

The chain carries TRBV11-2 and TRBJ1-5; TRBD1 might be the D (5 bases). This CDR3 contains 12 residues. Germline values: CDR1 SGHAT, CDR2 FQNNGV. V was trimmed by 0 bases and J by 10 bases, leaving 7 bases between them. The DNA for the CDR3 is TGTGCCAGCAGCTTAGACCAGGGACCCCAGCATTTT. Protein product: CASSLDQGPQHF. The complete variable domain, with remaining parts taken from reference TRBV11-2 and TRBJ1-5, reads EAGVAQSPRYKIIEKRQSVAFWCNPISGHATLYWYQQILGQGPKLLIQFQNNGVVDDSQLPKDRFSAERLKGVDSTLKIQPAKLEDSAVYLCASSLDQGPQHFGDGTRLSIL.

This clone was counted a few times. V is TRBV10-3 and J is TRBJ2-7; 9 bases are a match to TRBD1. This CDR3 has 16 amino acids. In germline, CDR1 is ENHRY, CDR2 SYGVKD. V shed 3 bases, J shed 2 bases, and the junction held 8 bases outside the gene matches. CDR3 sequence reads: CAISDPHRDRAYEQYF. The CDR3 coding sequence is TGTGCCATCAGTGACCCCCACCGGGACAGGGCCTACGAGCAGTACTTC.

The genes are TRBV5-4 and TRBJ1-2; possible D gene TRBD1, 6 bases. Trimming shortened V by 4 bases and J by 4 bases, and 20 bases separated the two germline ends. The CDR3 is made up of 16 amino acids. CDR1 SGHNT and CDR2 YYREEE come from the germline V gene (reference sequence). Written as DNA, the CDR3 is TGTGCCAGCAGCCAAGGGGGACCCCAAGGACGCTATGGCTACACCTTC. This translates into CASSQGGPQGRYGYTF.

The V call is TRBV18, the J call TRBJ2-7, with D possibly being TRBD1 or TRBD2 (5 bases each). Trimming shortened V by 2 bases and J by 2 bases, and 13 bases separated the two germline ends. Germline V gene lookup returns CDR1 KGHSH and CDR2 LQKENI. The CDR3 runs to 15 residues. CDR3 sequence (DNA): TGTGCCAGCTCACCAGGTGGGACGGAAGCCTACGAGCAGTACTTC. Its translation: CASSPGGTEAYEQYF.